This T cell receptor beta chain was profiled in a study of T-cell reconstitution after alpha-beta-depleted transplantation in children. There are a few counts of this clonotype. A library of TCRbeta sequences, prepared with unique molecular identifiers, was generated. A single record per CDR3 protein comes from TCRdb applying MiXCR to the PCR reads. The data contain 450,000 to 600,000 distinct CDR3 sequences, around 20% of them seen just once; the ten biggest clones take up 2.5% to 3.5%. The CDR3 runs to 12 residues. Germline V lookup: CDR1 MGHRA, CDR2 YSYEKL. The V end was cut by 4 bases, the J end by 5 bases, with 7 bases between.

This TCR was recovered from a human donor who donated a stem cell graft to a child with acute lymphoblastic leukemia. The chain couples TRBV4-1 to TRBJ2-3; D is uncertain. The source was PBMCs from the stem cell graft donor, collected from the stem cell graft. CDR3 nucleotide sequence: TGCGCCAGCAGCCCGGAGCGAGATACGCAGTATTTT. Amino acids: CASSPERDTQYF.